These 24 T cell receptor beta chains originate from one sample sequenced in a study of identical twins (dated by TCRdb to 2016 to 2018). Libraries were prepared through 5' RACE. The instrument given in TCRdb is Illumina HiSeq 2000. The public reads were quality trimmed at Q25 with fastp and then assembled into clones with MiXCR by TCRdb, keeping productive beta chains. Each entry merges the rows of one CDR3 protein and shows their most common DNA and genes. The sample table lists some 660,000 distinct CDR3 sequences, 8.6% of them with a count of one. The top ten clones comprise 0.8% to 1% of the sample. Separately, the same data were catalogued under a study of yellow fever vaccine responses in identical twins.

The sequenced sample was PBMCs. The source of these receptors is a woman aged 18 to 35 in good health.

This chain uses TRBV5-5 with TRBJ2-3; D possibly corresponds to TRBD2 (5 bases). Trimming shortened V by 0 bases and J by 2 bases, and 10 bases separated the two germline ends. The CDR3 is 15 amino acids. CDR1 and CDR2 from the germline V gene are SGHKS and YYEKEE (reference sequence). CDR3 region: CASSLGLALTDTQYF. DNA for the CDR3: TGTGCCAGCAGCTTGGGGCTAGCCCTCACAGATACGCAGTATTTT.

V and J are TRBV25-1 and TRBJ2-5; D unresolved. The ends were cut back, 1 base at V and 4 bases at J, with 7 bases in the middle. Germline assignment: CDR1 MGHDK and CDR2 SYGVNS. The CDR3 extends over 13 amino acids. The DNA for the CDR3 is TGTGCCAGCAGTGAATCTAAGCGAGAGACCCAGTACTTC. As protein: CASSESKRETQYF.

This clonotype has just a few counts. The chain recombines TRBV11-3 with TRBJ1-2; 7 nucleotides line up with TRBD1. Losses at the gene ends were 6 bases for V and 3 bases for J; bases not matched to a gene: 13. There are 16 residues in the CDR3. Germline V gene sequence: CDR1 SGHNT, CDR2 YENEEA. CDR3 protein: CASSFTSRTGHYGYTF. The CDR3 DNA reads TGTGCCAGCAGTTTTACATCACGGACAGGCCACTATGGCTACACCTTC.

V usage is TRBV27 and J usage is TRBJ2-7, with D unclear. Germline V CDR1 and CDR2: MNHEY, SMNVEV (reference sequence). CDR3 size: 13 residues. Trimming shortened V by 5 bases and J by 3 bases, and 11 bases separated the two germline ends. CDR3 nucleotide sequence: TGTGCCAGCAGTCCCTCTCTTTACTACGAGCAGTACTTC. This codes for CASSPSLYYEQYF.

The chain combines TRBV30 with TRBJ2-3, with D hard to call. The CDR3 extends over 13 amino acids. V lost 3 bases and J lost 5, with 12 bases in between. The V gene's germline CDR1 is GTSNPN and CDR2 SVGIG (reference sequence). The CDR3 is CAWRVLGVDTQYF. The CDR3 DNA is TGTGCCTGGAGGGTTCTTGGAGTAGATACGCAGTATTTT. The variable domain in full, with the rest retrieved from reference TRBV30 and TRBJ2-3, is SQTIHQWPATLVQPVGSPLSLECTVEGTSNPNLYWYRQAAGRGLQLLFYSVGIGQISSEVPQNLSASRPQDRQFILSSKKLLLSDSGFYLCAWRVLGVDTQYFGPGTRLTVL.

The chain uses TRBV4-3 and TRBJ2-3; D remains unclear. Trimming removed 2 bases at V and 1 base at J, with 13 bases between. Germline CDR1 reads LGHNA; CDR2 reads YSLEER. CDR3 length equals 16 residues. The CDR3 DNA reads as TGCGCCAGCAGCCAACAGTTGCTTGACGGCACAGATACGCAGTATTTT. This gives the protein CASSQQLLDGTDTQYF.

This clonotype was counted between two and nine times. V is TRBV27 and J is TRBJ2-3; no firm D call. Germline assignment: CDR1 MNHEY and CDR2 SMNVEV (reference sequence). Trimming took off 9 bases at V and 1 base at J, with 20 bases between the two ends. The CDR3 length is 16 residues. The CDR3 spells CASQLPGREGTDTQYF. The CDR3 DNA sequence: TGTGCCAGTCAGCTACCTGGGCGCGAGGGCACAGATACGCAGTATTTT.

The chain carries TRBV23-1 and TRBJ2-2; D gene uncertain. TRBV23-1 counts as an open reading frame of uncertain function. CDR3 length: 15 amino acids. The ends were cut back, 4 bases at V and 0 bases at J, with 9 bases in the middle. DNA of the CDR3: TGCGCCAGCAGTCCGAGATTTTCGAACACCGGGGAGCTGTTTTTT. Translation gives CASSPRFSNTGELFF.

The chain carries TRBV4-3 and TRBJ2-7; D not certain. Between the trimmed V and J ends, which lost 0 bases and 2 bases, there was a span of 11 bases. The CDR3 has 15 amino acids. Germline loops: CDR1 LGHNA, CDR2 YSLEER. The CDR3 reads CASSQDRAVAYEQYF. CDR3 DNA: TGCGCCAGCAGCCAAGATCGGGCGGTGGCCTACGAGCAGTACTTC.

This sequence joins TRBV10-1 and TRBJ2-7; the match to TRBD2 covers 7 bases. Trimming at V came to 3 bases and at J to 1 base, leaving 9 bases not matched to a gene. The CDR3 spans 16 residues. Germline V gene data show CDR1 as WNHNN and CDR2 as SYGVQD (reference sequence). Written as DNA, the CDR3 is TGCGCCAGCAGTGACAAGGGACTAAACCCTTCCTACGAGCAGTACTTC. The encoded protein is CASSDKGLNPSYEQYF.

V is TRBV20-1 and J is TRBJ1-1, with D unclear. The CDR3 covers 11 residues. Germline V gives CDR1 DFQATT, CDR2 SNEGSKA (reference sequence). V lost 7 bases and J 7 bases, leaving 13 bases between the germline ends. DNA for the CDR3: TGCAGTGTTCCTAAGTCTATTGAAGCTTTCTTT. Protein: CSVPKSIEAFF.

This sequence joins TRBV6-5 and TRBJ2-5; no reliable D call. This CDR3 contains 14 residues. CDR1 is MNHEY and CDR2 is SVGAGI in the germline V gene. V was shortened by 0 bases and J by 1 base, with 6 bases between the two germline ends. The CDR3 is CASSYSLPQETQYF. The CDR3 region has the DNA TGTGCCAGCAGTTACTCTCTACCCCAAGAGACCCAGTACTTC.

This clonotype came up a few times. J is TRBJ2-5 and V is TRBV6-5; D possibly matches TRBD1 or TRBD2 (5 bases each). This CDR3 comprises 14 residues. The germline CDR1 and CDR2 sequences are MNHEY and SVGAGI. Trimming shortened V by 2 bases and J by 5 bases, and 12 bases separated the two germline ends. CDR3 sequence (DNA): TGTGCCAGCAGTTACAGGGGACGACCGGAGACCCAGTACTTC. The encoded protein is CASSYRGRPETQYF.

The genes are TRBV7-2 and TRBJ2-7; no definite D call. V was trimmed by 1 base and J by 0 bases, leaving 7 bases between them. The CDR3 has 14 residues. Germline CDR1 is SGHTA and CDR2 is FQGNSA. CDR3 protein: CASSLDAASYEQYF. CDR3 nucleotides: TGTGCCAGCAGCTTAGACGCGGCCTCCTACGAGCAGTACTTC.

This clonotype was counted only a few times. The chain recombines TRBV7-2 with TRBJ2-1; D gene ambiguous. The CDR3 is made up of 15 amino acids. Germline loops: CDR1 SGHTA, CDR2 FQGNSA. V was shortened by 3 bases and J by 0 bases, with 9 bases between the two germline ends. The CDR3 reads CASSFYRPSYNEQFF. The CDR3 nucleotides read TGTGCCAGCAGCTTCTATCGCCCCTCCTACAATGAGCAGTTCTTC.

V is TRBV24-1 and J is TRBJ2-1, with TRBD1 as a possible D gene (6 bases). The CDR3 covers 15 residues. Trimming cost V 0 bases and J 4 bases, with 9 bases left between them. Germline values: CDR1 KGHDR, CDR2 SFDVKD. This chain's CDR3 is CATSDLKGEYNEQFF. In nucleotides, the CDR3 is TGTGCCACCAGTGATTTGAAGGGGGAGTACAATGAGCAGTTCTTC.

This clonotype has a handful of counts. J is TRBJ2-1 and V is TRBV6-4; the match to TRBD2 covers 8 bases. Germline V gene lookup returns CDR1 MRHNA and CDR2 SNTAGT. The CDR3 has 15 residues. Trimming at V came to 2 bases and at J to 8 bases, leaving 8 bases not matched to a gene. Here the CDR3 reads CASSDGGGQVDEQFF. The DNA for the CDR3 is TGTGCCAGCAGTGACGGCGGGGGGCAGGTCGATGAGCAGTTCTTC.

CDR3 nucleotides: TGTGCCACCAGTGACGGTGGGGGACAGAATAACAATGAGCAGTTCTTC. It codes for CATSDGGGQNNNEQFF. The chain has TRBV24-1 and TRBJ2-1; 7 bases line up with TRBD1. Germline CDR1 reads KGHDR; CDR2 reads SFDVKD. V lost 4 bases, J lost 5 bases, and 10 bases stayed unmatched. The CDR3 runs 16 residues.

The CDR3 coding sequence is TGTGCCAGCAGTTACCCCGCTGGGGGGGGTGAGCAGTTCTTC. This codes for CASSYPAGGGEQFF. V is TRBV6-5 and J is TRBJ2-1; 7 positions agree with TRBD2. After removal of 2 bases from V and 9 bases from J, the junction contained 7 bases not matched to a gene. Per the germline V gene, CDR1 is MNHEY and CDR2 is SVGAGI. The CDR3 extends over 14 amino acids.

The J gene is TRBJ2-3, the V gene TRBV24-1; D gene uncertain. The CDR3 is 15 residues long. CDR1 and CDR2 from the germline V gene are KGHDR and SFDVKD. With 1 base removed from V and 4 bases from J, the gap between germline ends came to 11 bases. CDR3: CATSDFRLFPDTQYF. DNA for the CDR3: TGTGCCACCAGTGATTTTAGGCTCTTCCCAGATACGCAGTATTTT.

Many counts were recorded for this clonotype. This chain uses TRBV12-3 or TRBV12-4 with TRBJ2-4; 9 nucleotides agree with TRBD1. The V gene end was trimmed by 6 bases and the J gene end by 6 bases; junction bases not matched to a gene: 3. This CDR3 region has 13 residues. The CDR3 DNA is TGTGCCAGCAGCCTGACAGGGGGAAACATTCAGTACTTC. Its translation: CASSLTGGNIQYF.

This clonotype appeared a few times. This chain joins TRBV12-3 or TRBV12-4 and TRBJ2-3; TRBD2 might be the D (7 bases). The length of the CDR3 is 14 residues. V lost 6 bases to trimming and J lost 5 bases, with 15 bases between them. The CDR3 region is CASRLGGAGDTQYF. CDR3 in DNA: TGTGCCAGCAGACTAGGGGGGGCGGGAGATACGCAGTATTTT.

This clonotype was found many times. V gene TRBV29-1 combines with J gene TRBJ2-7; D is unclear. The V and J ends lost 0 bases and 1 base respectively, with 10 bases between them. CDR3 size: 14 residues. CDR1 and CDR2 (germline): SQVTM, ANQGSEA. The CDR3, as DNA: TGCAGCGTTGAAGAAGGTCAGGATTCCTACGAGCAGTACTTC. The encoded protein is CSVEEGQDSYEQYF.

This clonotype appeared a few times. The chain joins TRBV12-3 or TRBV12-4 to TRBJ2-7, with D uncertain. V gave up 6 bases and J gave up 5 bases, with 14 bases separating them. The CDR3 is 13 amino acids. The CDR3 DNA reads as TGTGCCAGCAGCCTACCCGGCATCCACGAGCAGTACTTC. It encodes CASSLPGIHEQYF.